This paragraph reports one T cell receptor beta chain. CDR1 KGHSH and CDR2 LQKENI come from the germline V gene. The CDR3 spans 18 residues. V dropped 2 bases and J dropped 4; count of bases not matched to a gene: 14. Here immunoSEQ multiplex PCR was the method, and the copy in TCRdb shows in-frame clones only, minus some. This table holds about 93,000 clones, approximately 92% found once. The data were taken from a study of T cell changes during pregnancy in multiple sclerosis. Specimen: peripheral blood, collected after pregnancy. The sequence came from a female donor with multiple sclerosis, enrolled in a pregnancy study. The chain employs TRBV18 and TRBJ2-7; 10 bases line up with TRBD1. CDR3 nucleotide sequence: TGTGCCAGCTCACCAATGGAGACCGGGACAGGGGTCGGATACGAGCAGTACTTC. This sequence encodes CASSPMETGTGVGYEQYF.